The 25 T cell receptor beta chains in this list originate from one sample, sequenced in a study of PD-1 blockade in classical Hodgkin lymphoma. Profiled with immunoSEQ multiplex PCR; TCRdb holds only in-frame clones, not every one. The profile shows about 110,000 clones, 80% to 90% of them singletons. Relapse after autologous stem cell transplantation occurred in every patient, and brentuximab vedotin exposure varied. This sample comprised peripheral blood mononuclear cells (PBMCs), obtained before the second cycle of nivolumab. These TCRs come from a human donor with classical Hodgkin lymphoma.

The chain carries TRBV9 and TRBJ2-3; D ambiguous. The CDR3 has 13 amino acids. Germline V gene data show CDR1 as SGDLS and CDR2 as YYNGEE. Trimming took 5 bases from V and 1 from J, leaving 8 bases between them. In DNA form, the CDR3 reads TGTGCCAGCAGGGCAGTATGCACAGATACGCAGTATTTT. Translated: CASRAVCTDTQYF.

The J gene is TRBJ1-2, the V gene TRBV28, with 9 bases fitting TRBD1. The CDR3 consists of 15 residues. V was clipped by 5 bases and J by 6 bases; unmatched bases: 10. From germline, CDR1 is MDHEN and CDR2 SYDVKM. In DNA, the CDR3 is TGTGCCAGCAGTGTTACCGGGACAGGGACAAATGGCTACACCTTC. It specifies CASSVTGTGTNGYTF.

The chain employs TRBV10-3 and TRBJ2-3; D is unresolved. Germline V lookup: CDR1 ENHRY, CDR2 SYGVKD. This CDR3 spans 14 amino acids. V was shortened by 6 bases and J by 2 bases, with 12 bases between the two germline ends. The CDR3 is CAIRAGRYTDTQYF. For the CDR3, the DNA is TGTGCCATCAGAGCAGGCAGATACACAGATACGCAGTATTTT.

This clone was observed a single time. This chain uses TRBV13 with TRBJ2-5; D not certain. The CDR3 loop spans 15 amino acids. The V gene's germline CDR1 is PRHDT and CDR2 FYEKMQ (reference sequence). The V gene lost 3 bases and the J gene lost 0 bases, with 11 bases spanning the gap. DNA for the CDR3: TGTGCCAGCAGCTTCGGGTCTTGGTACCAAGAGACCCAGTACTTC. Its protein is CASSFGSWYQETQYF.

V and J are TRBV6-5 and TRBJ2-7, with TRBD2 matching 9 bases. The CDR3 is 15 amino acids. Germline V gene sequence: CDR1 MNHEY, CDR2 SVGAGI. V lost 6 bases and J lost 2; bases outside the gene matches: 8. CDR3 nucleotide sequence: TGTGCCAGCAGCTCTACTAGCGGGTATACCTACGAGCAGTACTTC. It specifies CASSSTSGYTYEQYF.

The V call is TRBV6-1, the J call TRBJ1-1, with D uncertain. There are 12 residues in the CDR3. Between the trimmed V and J ends, which lost 0 bases and 2 bases, there was a span of 1 base. From germline, CDR1 is MNHNS and CDR2 SASEGT. The CDR3 nucleotides are TGTGCCAGCAGTGAAGCTAACACTGAAGCTTTCTTT. This sequence encodes CASSEANTEAFF.

This chain joins TRBV14 and TRBJ2-7; perhaps TRBD1 as D (5 bases). CDR1 SGHDN and CDR2 FVKESK come from the germline V gene. CDR3 length equals 16 residues. Trimming removed 6 bases at V and 6 bases at J, with 24 bases between. The CDR3 nucleotides read TGTGCCAGCAGTCGGCAGGGCGGCGATAATCGGTTCGAGCAGTACTTC. This gives the protein CASSRQGGDNRFEQYF.

This sequence joins TRBV27 and TRBJ1-2, with D perhaps TRBD1 (5 bases). V lost 2 bases and J lost 6, with 13 bases in between. Germline CDR1 MNHEY, CDR2 SMNVEV (reference sequence). There are 14 residues in the CDR3. CDR3 sequence (DNA): TGTGCCAGCAGTTTAGACCCCTGGGGCAATGGCTACACCTTC. Translating gives CASSLDPWGNGYTF.

The V and J genes are TRBV7-9 and TRBJ2-1; 8 bases map to TRBD2. The CDR3 sequence is 16 residues long. From germline, CDR1 is SEHNR and CDR2 FQNEAQ (reference sequence). V shed 5 bases and J 2 bases; nucleotides not matched to a gene: 8. Here the CDR3 DNA reads TGTGCCAGCAGCCACACTAGCGGAGGGGCCTACAATGAGCAGTTCTTC. Translating it yields CASSHTSGGAYNEQFF. The whole variable domain, filled in from reference TRBV7-9 and TRBJ2-1, reads DTGVSQNPRHKITKRGQNVTFRCDPISEHNRLYWYRQTLGQGPEFLTYFQNEAQLEKSRLLSDRFSAERPKGSFSTLEIQRTEQGDSAMYLCASSHTSGGAYNEQFFGPGTRLTVL.

The chain joins TRBV7-9 to TRBJ1-1, with 10 bases aligning to TRBD1. The CDR3 contains 17 residues. Per germline, CDR1 SEHNR and CDR2 FQNEAQ (reference sequence). Unmatched junction bases numbered 9, after V lost 5 bases and J lost 0 bases. The CDR3 is CASSPRGTGAMNTEAFF. The CDR3 nucleotides read TGTGCCAGCAGCCCTCGTGGGACAGGGGCCATGAACACTGAAGCTTTCTTT.

V gene TRBV10-2 combines with J gene TRBJ1-4; TRBD1 aligns across 8 bases. V trimming: 3 bases; J trimming: 7 bases; junction bases outside the gene matches: 7. The CDR3 has 15 amino acids. Germline V gives CDR1 WSHSY, CDR2 SAAADI. The CDR3 DNA reads as TGCGCCAGCAGTGATCCTGGCAGGGGGCGTGAAAAACTGTTTTTT. It specifies CASSDPGRGREKLFF.

CDR3 loop: CASSLTGFHEQYF. In DNA form, the CDR3 reads TGTGCCAGCAGTTTAACTGGTTTCCACGAGCAGTACTTC. The genes are TRBV27 and TRBJ2-7; D uncertain. Germline loops: CDR1 MNHEY, CDR2 SMNVEV (reference sequence). The CDR3 has 13 residues. Trimming left V 2 bases short and J 5 bases short, with 10 bases between.

The V call is TRBV27, the J call TRBJ1-1; 9 nucleotides line up with TRBD1. Losses at the gene ends were 6 bases for V and 1 base for J; bases not matched to a gene: 9. The CDR3 extends over 16 amino acids. CDR1 and CDR2 (germline): MNHEY, SMNVEV (reference sequence). CDR3 region: CASRGGPGQGNTEAFF. Written as DNA, the CDR3 is TGTGCCAGCAGGGGGGGCCCGGGACAGGGGAACACTGAAGCTTTCTTT.

For the CDR3, the DNA is TGCGCCAGCAGTGAGTCCTATACGCAGTATTTT. Encoded protein: CASSESYTQYF. V usage is TRBV10-2 and J usage is TRBJ2-3; D is unclear. This CDR3 has 11 residues. Germline V CDR1 and CDR2: WSHSY, SAAADI. Trimming stripped 0 bases from V and 7 bases from J, with 2 bases between.

The rearrangement links TRBV30 to TRBJ2-1; 7 nucleotides align to TRBD2. This CDR3 region has 14 residues. V lost 2 bases to trimming and J lost 4 bases; unmatched junction nucleotides: 5. The germline CDR1 and CDR2 sequences are GTSNPN and SVGIG (reference sequence). The CDR3 reads CAWSREVGYNEQFF. In nucleotides, the CDR3 is TGTGCCTGGAGTCGGGAGGTAGGATACAATGAGCAGTTCTTC.

The chain's CDR3 is CASSINTGAGANVLTF. CDR3 sequence (DNA): TGTGCCAGCAGCATTAACACAGGGGCTGGGGCCAACGTCCTGACTTTC. The chain is built from TRBV7-9 and TRBJ2-6; 7 nucleotides align to TRBD1. J was trimmed by 2 bases and V by 5 bases; bases with no gene match: 6. The CDR3 has 16 residues. The V gene's germline CDR1 is SEHNR and CDR2 FQNEAQ (reference sequence).

CDR3 region: CSARDRREQFF. The CDR3 DNA follows: TGCAGTGCTAGAGATCGGCGGGAGCAGTTCTTC. This chain links TRBV20-1 with TRBJ2-1; no firm D call. The CDR3 consists of 11 residues. The V end lost 0 bases, the J end lost 10 bases, and 7 bases lay between the germline ends. CDR1 DFQATT and CDR2 SNEGSKA come from the germline V gene (reference sequence).

This CDR3 reads CASSLRYVEGSYEQYF. CDR3 nucleotides: TGTGCCAGCAGTTTACGGTACGTAGAGGGATCCTACGAGCAGTACTTC. This sequence joins TRBV27 and TRBJ2-7, with D possibly TRBD2 on 5 matching bases. The CDR3 runs to 16 residues. With 2 bases removed from V and 1 base from J, the gap between germline ends came to 15 bases. From germline, CDR1 is MNHEY and CDR2 SMNVEV (reference sequence).

The rearrangement links TRBV7-2 to TRBJ2-7, with D possibly being TRBD1 (6 bases). Trimming removed 5 bases from V and 4 bases from J, with 18 bases in between. This CDR3 contains 15 residues. The germline V gene has CDR1 SGHTA and CDR2 FQGNSA. CDR3 sequence: CASSRDPTGIYEQYF. CDR3 in DNA: TGTGCCAGCAGCCGGGACCCGACAGGCATATACGAGCAGTACTTC. Supplemented by reference TRBV7-2 and TRBJ2-7, the full variable domain reads GAGVSQSPSNKVTEKGKDVELRCDPISGHTALYWYRQSLGQGLEFLIYFQGNSAPDKSGLPSDRFSAERTGGSVSTLTIQRTQQEDSAVYLCASSRDPTGIYEQYFGPGTRLTVT.

The V gene is TRBV7-9, the J gene TRBJ2-3; 15 bases are shared with TRBD2. This CDR3 has 19 amino acids. V trimming: 0 bases; J trimming: 0 bases; junction bases outside the gene matches: 4. The germline CDR1 and CDR2 sequences are SEHNR and FQNEAQ (reference sequence). The CDR3, as DNA: TGTGCCAGCAGCTTAGCGGGACTAGCGGGAGGAAACAGCACAGATACGCAGTATTTT. It yields the protein CASSLAGLAGGNSTDTQYF.

The V gene is TRBV4-3, the J gene TRBJ1-2; possible D gene TRBD1, 5 bases. This CDR3 spans 12 amino acids. Trimming took off 1 base at V and 7 bases at J, with 7 bases between the two ends. In germline, CDR1 is LGHNA, CDR2 YSLEER. The CDR3 region is CASSQAGFGYTF. In DNA form, the CDR3 reads TGCGCCAGCAGCCAAGCAGGGTTTGGCTACACCTTC.

The J gene is TRBJ1-1, the V gene TRBV6-1, with 7 bases that match TRBD1. Germline CDR1 is MNHNS and CDR2 is SASEGT. This CDR3 is built from 17 residues. V shed 4 bases, J shed 0 bases, and the junction held 11 bases outside the gene matches. The CDR3 sequence is CASSVGTALSMNTEAFF. The CDR3 coding sequence is TGTGCCAGCAGTGTTGGGACAGCCCTATCCATGAACACTGAAGCTTTCTTT.

This chain joins TRBV11-2 and TRBJ1-2; no clear D. CDR1 is SGHAT, CDR2 FQNNGV, per germline. Trimming removed 1 base from V and 7 bases from J, with 16 bases in between. This CDR3 has 15 residues. CDR3 region: CASSLGASGYGGYTF. CDR3 in DNA: TGTGCCAGCAGCTTAGGCGCCAGCGGTTACGGTGGCTACACCTTC.

V usage is TRBV5-1 and J usage is TRBJ2-1, with D unclear. The CDR3 has 15 residues. Germline-derived CDR1 and CDR2 are SGHRS and YFSETQ. V was trimmed by 4 bases and J by 0 bases, leaving 11 bases between them. The CDR3 coding sequence is TGCGCCAGCAGCCCTGTCCTGAGCTCCTACAATGAGCAGTTCTTC. It yields the protein CASSPVLSSYNEQFF.

This sequence joins TRBV27 and TRBJ2-2; 7 nucleotides line up with TRBD1. The ends lost 6 bases at V and 6 bases at J; junction bases unmatched: 7. This CDR3 has 14 residues. The germline V gene encodes CDR1 MNHEY and CDR2 SMNVEV (reference sequence). The CDR3 region is CASRLQGKAGELFF. The CDR3, as DNA: TGTGCCAGCAGACTACAGGGGAAGGCCGGGGAGCTGTTTTTT.